The 10 T cell receptor beta chains in this list originate from one sample, sequenced in a study of blood T cell repertoires in COVID-19. The data were produced by immunoSEQ multiplex PCR, yet TCRdb's version contains in-frame clones alone and is incomplete. Here the sample spans 150,000 to 200,000 clones, about four fifths being singletons. Sequencing was done on a sample of peripheral blood. The receptor source for this set is a man aged 60 to 69 with acute or convalescent COVID-19.

J is TRBJ1-2 and V is TRBV24-1; D call uncertain. This CDR3 has 13 residues. The germline CDR1 and CDR2 sequences are KGHDR and SFDVKD. Trimming stripped 5 bases from V and 8 bases from J, with 14 bases between. The CDR3 here is CATSAVSTEGYTF. The CDR3 DNA is TGTGCCACCAGTGCCGTTTCCACCGAGGGCTACACCTTC.

The DNA for the CDR3 is TGTGCCAGCTCACCGGGACTAGCGGGGGCCCCGTCTTACTTC. Encoded protein: CASSPGLAGAPSYF. The chain uses TRBV18 and TRBJ2-5; the match to TRBD2 covers 14 bases. V was pared by 3 bases and J by 14 bases, with 8 bases of the junction left unmatched. There are 14 residues in the CDR3. Germline V CDR1 and CDR2: KGHSH, LQKENI.

The chain uses TRBV5-1 and TRBJ2-5; 8 positions agree with TRBD1. The length of the CDR3 is 14 residues. The trim removed 5 bases at V and 2 bases at J, leaving 5 bases unmatched. CDR1 is SGHRS and CDR2 is YFSETQ in the germline V gene. As DNA, the CDR3 is TGCGCCAGCAGTCCCGGACAGGGACAAGAGACCCAGTACTTC. It translates to CASSPGQGQETQYF.

The V and J genes are TRBV4-3 and TRBJ2-1; D gene uncertain. Germline loops: CDR1 LGHNA, CDR2 YSLEER. The CDR3 spans 18 residues. V dropped 1 base and J dropped 0 bases, with 16 bases sitting between them. CDR3: CASSQAARLRSSYNEQFF. The CDR3 DNA reads TGCGCCAGCAGCCAAGCCGCCAGACTGAGGAGCTCCTACAATGAGCAGTTCTTC.

This rearrangement joins TRBV29-1 to TRBJ2-1; D gene unclear. CDR1 and CDR2 (germline): SQVTM, ANQGSEA. CDR3 length equals 17 residues. V was shortened by 4 bases and J by 4 bases, with 23 bases between the two germline ends. CDR3 sequence: CSVGPPATGFVYNEQFF. In DNA, the CDR3 is TGCAGCGTTGGCCCCCCCGCCACCGGGTTCGTGTACAATGAGCAGTTCTTC.

V is TRBV4-1 and J is TRBJ2-1; 11 positions agree with TRBD2. CDR1 is MGHRA and CDR2 is YSYEKL in the germline V gene. The ends lost 4 bases at V and 10 bases at J; junction bases unmatched: 12. The CDR3 length is 16 residues. The CDR3 sequence is CASSPIAGGIYREQFF. CDR3 in DNA: TGCGCCAGCAGCCCAATAGCGGGAGGGATCTACCGCGAGCAGTTCTTC.

This chain connects TRBV18 to TRBJ2-1, with D unresolved. V shed 5 bases and J shed 13 bases, with 18 bases lying between them. Looked up from germline, CDR1 is KGHSH and CDR2 is LQKENI. The CDR3 totals 13 residues. The CDR3 sequence is CASSTGSRLVQFF. DNA for the CDR3: TGTGCCAGCTCAACCGGGTCTCGTCTTGTACAGTTCTTC. The full variable domain, rest sourced from reference TRBV18 and TRBJ2-1, is NAGVMQNPRHLVRRRGQEARLRCSPMKGHSHVYWYRQLPEEGLKFMVYLQKENIIDESGMPKERFSAEFPKEGPSILRIQQVVRGDSAAYFCASSTGSRLVQFFGPGTRLTVL.

This clone was recorded a few times. V usage is TRBV2 and J usage is TRBJ1-5, with a weak D call TRBD1 (5 bases). Germline V gene sequence: CDR1 SNHLY, CDR2 FYNNEI. The V end lost 2 bases, the J end lost 0 bases, and 11 bases lay between the germline ends. This CDR3 spans 16 amino acids. This chain's CDR3 is CASSETRRGSNQPQHF. The CDR3 DNA reads as TGTGCCAGCAGTGAAACACGGAGGGGTAGCAATCAGCCCCAGCATTTT.

This clone was picked up one time. V and J are TRBV6-5 and TRBJ1-2; D gene unclear. Germline assignment: CDR1 MNHEY and CDR2 SVGAGI. This CDR3 contains 12 residues. V gave up 4 bases and J gave up 5 bases, with 8 bases separating them. The CDR3 is CASSSTTYGYTF. For the CDR3, the DNA is TGTGCCAGCAGTTCGACGACATATGGCTACACCTTC.

V usage is TRBV20-1 and J usage is TRBJ2-2, with a possible D match to TRBD2 (5 bases). Trimming shortened V by 3 bases and J by 0 bases, and 11 bases separated the two germline ends. Germline lookup yields CDR1 DFQATT and CDR2 SNEGSKA (reference sequence). CDR3 length equals 15 residues. In DNA, the CDR3 is TGCAGTGCTAGTTTTGAGGGCGCGAACACCGGGGAGCTGTTTTTT. Translating it yields CSASFEGANTGELFF.